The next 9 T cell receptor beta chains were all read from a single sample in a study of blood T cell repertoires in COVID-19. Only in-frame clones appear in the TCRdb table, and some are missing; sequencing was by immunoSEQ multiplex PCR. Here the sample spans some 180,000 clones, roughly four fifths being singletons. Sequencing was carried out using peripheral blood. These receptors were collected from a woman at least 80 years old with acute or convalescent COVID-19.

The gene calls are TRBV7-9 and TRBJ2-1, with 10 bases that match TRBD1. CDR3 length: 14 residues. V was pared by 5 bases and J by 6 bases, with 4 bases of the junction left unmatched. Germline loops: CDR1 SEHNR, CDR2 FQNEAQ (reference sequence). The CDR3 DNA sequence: TGTGCCAGCAGCGTGGGACAGGGGTTCAATGAGCAGTTCTTC. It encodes CASSVGQGFNEQFF. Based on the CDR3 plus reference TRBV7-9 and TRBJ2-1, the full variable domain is DTGVSQNPRHKITKRGQNVTFRCDPISEHNRLYWYRQTLGQGPEFLTYFQNEAQLEKSRLLSDRFSAERPKGSFSTLEIQRTEQGDSAMYLCASSVGQGFNEQFFGPGTRLTVL.

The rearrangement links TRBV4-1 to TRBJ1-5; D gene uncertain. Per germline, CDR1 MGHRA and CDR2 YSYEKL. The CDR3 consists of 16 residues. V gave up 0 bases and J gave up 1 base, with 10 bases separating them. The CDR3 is CASSQDEVTSNQPQHF. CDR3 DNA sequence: TGCGCCAGCAGCCAAGATGAGGTTACGAGCAATCAGCCCCAGCATTTT.

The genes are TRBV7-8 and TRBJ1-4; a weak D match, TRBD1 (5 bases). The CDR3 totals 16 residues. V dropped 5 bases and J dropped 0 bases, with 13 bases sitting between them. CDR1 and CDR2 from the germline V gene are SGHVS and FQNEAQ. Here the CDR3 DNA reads TGTGCCAGCAGCCCTCGACAGATTCCAACTAATGAAAAACTGTTTTTT. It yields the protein CASSPRQIPTNEKLFF.

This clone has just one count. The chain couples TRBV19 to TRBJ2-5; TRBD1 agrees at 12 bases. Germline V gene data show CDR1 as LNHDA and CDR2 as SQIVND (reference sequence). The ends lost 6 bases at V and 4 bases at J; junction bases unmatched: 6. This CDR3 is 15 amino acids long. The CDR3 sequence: CASSPGQGASETQYF. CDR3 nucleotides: TGTGCCAGTAGCCCGGGACAGGGGGCTTCAGAGACCCAGTACTTC.

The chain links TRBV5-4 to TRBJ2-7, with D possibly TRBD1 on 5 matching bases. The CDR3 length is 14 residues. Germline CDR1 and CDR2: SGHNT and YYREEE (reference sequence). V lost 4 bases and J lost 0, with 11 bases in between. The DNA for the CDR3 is TGTGCCAGCAGCCCGGACACCCGCTCCTACGAGCAGTACTTC. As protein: CASSPDTRSYEQYF. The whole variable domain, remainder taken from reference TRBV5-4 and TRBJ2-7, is ETGVTQSPTHLIKTRGQQVTLRCSSQSGHNTVSWYQQALGQGPQFIFQYYREEENGRGNFPPRFSGLQFPNYSSELNVNALELDDSALYLCASSPDTRSYEQYFGPGTRLTVT.

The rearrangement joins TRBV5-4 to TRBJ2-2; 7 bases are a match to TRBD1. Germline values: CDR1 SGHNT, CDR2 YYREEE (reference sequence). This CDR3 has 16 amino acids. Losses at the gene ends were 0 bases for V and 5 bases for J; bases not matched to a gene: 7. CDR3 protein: CASSLGQGGVTGELFF. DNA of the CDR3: TGTGCCAGCAGCTTGGGACAGGGTGGGGTGACCGGGGAGCTGTTTTTT.

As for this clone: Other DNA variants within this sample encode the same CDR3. CDR3 residues: CASSYSGSYGYTF. In DNA form, the CDR3 reads TGTGCCAGCAGTTATTCCGGGAGCTATGGCTACACCTTC. The chain carries TRBV6-5 and TRBJ1-2; D gene unclear. Germline values: CDR1 MNHEY, CDR2 SVGAGI. V was trimmed by 3 bases and J by 4 bases, leaving 9 bases between them. CDR3 length equals 13 residues.

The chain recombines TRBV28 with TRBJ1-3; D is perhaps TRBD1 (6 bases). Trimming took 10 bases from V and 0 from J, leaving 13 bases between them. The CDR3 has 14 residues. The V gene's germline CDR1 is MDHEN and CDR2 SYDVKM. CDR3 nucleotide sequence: TGTGCCACCTCGACAGGACTCTCTGGAAACACCATATATTTT. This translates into CATSTGLSGNTIYF.

The CDR3 loop reads CASSSAGLSGNTIYF. The CDR3 DNA reads TGTGCCAGCAGTTCCGCGGGGCTCTCTGGAAACACCATATATTTT. The chain uses TRBV6-5 and TRBJ1-3; perhaps TRBD1 as D (5 bases). CDR3 length: 15 amino acids. Germline lookup yields CDR1 MNHEY and CDR2 SVGAGI. Trimming cost V 4 bases and J 0 bases, with 10 bases left between them.